Sequencing of this T cell receptor (beta chain) was carried out in a study of blood T cell repertoires in COVID-19. Study context: There were acute and convalescent COVID-19 samples, and they came from the United States, Italy and Spain. T cells, B-cell-depleted T cells, or PBMCs provided the cDNA or gDNA that served as material.

This clone was seen more than once but under ten times. V lost 5 bases and J lost 0; bases outside the gene matches: 11. CDR3 length equals 17 residues. Germline V gene sequence: CDR1 SGHTA, CDR2 FQGTGA. TCRdb keeps only in-frame clones here, not all; method: immunoSEQ multiplex PCR. The sample lists roughly 200,000 clones; roughly 89% were seen once. Individuals drawn from 20 to 30 US areas were about 18 to 100 years old. Researchers sorted participants into cohorts using their self-reported clinical history. This chain joins TRBV7-3 and TRBJ2-5; the match to TRBD2 covers 8 bases. This sequence originates from a man aged 18 to 29 with acute COVID-19. The sequenced material came from PBMCs or T cells enriched from blood (not recorded which). The CDR3 bases are TGTGCCAGCAGCCCGGGGGGTCTAGCGGGCTACCAAGAGACCCAGTACTTC. Translating gives CASSPGGLAGYQETQYF.